These T cell receptor beta chains were read from a single sample in a study of blood T cell repertoires in COVID-19. Profiling relied on immunoSEQ multiplex PCR, and the TCRdb table lists in-frame clones only, not all of them. The sample consists of 130,000 to 150,000 clones, 88% of them appearing once. The specimen sequenced was peripheral blood. The source of these receptors is a human donor in a cohort sampled during active COVID-19. Each CDR3 is given without its conserved first and last residue. The order of the fields is CDR3 protein, V gene, J gene.

ASSLALTGRYEQY,TRBV7-9,TRBJ2-7
ASSSGTAVSYNEQF,TRBV6-5,TRBJ2-1
ASTGFTEAF,TRBV6-5,TRBJ1-1
ASSLDSRSPLH,TRBV11-3,TRBJ1-6
ASSVVRVADTQY,TRBV6-2/TRBV6-3,TRBJ2-3
ASSLGAQETQY,TRBV7-9,TRBJ2-5
ASGLMARDRVTLAGGLTGELF,TRBV12-5,TRBJ2-2
ASSFGSTGELF,TRBV7-2,TRBJ2-2
ASSSIGGGQNDYGYT,TRBV28,TRBJ1-2
ASSRQDKETQY,TRBV5-1,TRBJ2-5
ASSPGQGVSYEQY,TRBV5-4,TRBJ2-7
ASSFTPGVREQY,TRBV28,TRBJ2-7
ASRDNTCEQY,TRBV28,TRBJ2-7
AWRDFSGGPDTQY,TRBV30,TRBJ2-3
ASSLAGRSYHEQY,TRBV27,TRBJ2-7
ASSEWTGRNSPLH,TRBV6-6,TRBJ1-6
ASSLAILAGVAKNIQY,TRBV7-2,TRBJ2-4
ASSLGAYGYGYT,TRBV5-6,TRBJ1-2
ASSLERRADTGELF,TRBV5-6,TRBJ2-2
ASSYSFRQAEAF,TRBV6-5,TRBJ1-1
ASSRPPPGSLEQF,TRBV7-2,TRBJ2-1
ASTGASLSYEQY,TRBV28,TRBJ2-7